These T cell receptor beta chains were read from a single sample in a study of blood T cell repertoires in COVID-19. Assay: immunoSEQ multiplex PCR; the TCRdb copy retains only in-frame clones and omits some. This sample has about 140,000 clones, with approximately 84% found just once. The sample comprised peripheral blood. These receptors were taken from a human donor with acute or convalescent COVID-19. The donor label of this sample is uncertain. CDR3s include the opening cysteine and the closing phenylalanine or tryptophan. D genes are given only for firm matches. Clone size is given for some rows only: seen once, a few or many times, or a class if the clone is expanded.

clone_size: few
j_call: TRBJ1-2
v_call: TRBV6-5
d_call: TRBD1
cdr3_aa: CASRPGQGQGGYTF
cdr3_nt: TGTGCCAGCAGACCCGGACAGGGTCAAGGTGGCTACACCTTC

clone_size: -
j_call: TRBJ1-6
v_call: TRBV7-2
d_call: TRBD1
cdr3_aa: CASRSDRDSPLHF
cdr3_nt: TGTGCCAGCAGATCTGACAGGGATTCACCCCTCCACTTT

clone_size: once
j_call: TRBJ1-4
v_call: TRBV7-8
d_call: -
cdr3_aa: CASSPTGLNEKLFF
cdr3_nt: TGTGCCAGCAGCCCGACAGGTCTTAATGAAAAACTGTTTTTT

clone_size: -
j_call: TRBJ2-2
v_call: TRBV29-1
d_call: -
cdr3_aa: CSAPRPGDNTGELFF
cdr3_nt: TGCAGCGCCCCTCGTCCCGGGGATAACACCGGGGAGCTGTTTTTT

clone_size: -
j_call: TRBJ1-1
v_call: TRBV15
d_call: -
cdr3_aa: CATSGDTGTEAFF
cdr3_nt: TGTGCCACCAGCGGGGATACAGGGACTGAAGCTTTCTTT

clone_size: -
j_call: TRBJ2-5
v_call: TRBV3-1/TRBV3-2
d_call: -
cdr3_aa: CASSQDLETQYF
cdr3_nt: TGTGCCAGCAGCCAAGATCTGGAGACCCAGTACTTC

clone_size: -
j_call: TRBJ2-3
v_call: TRBV5-1
d_call: TRBD2
cdr3_aa: CASSPGLLLADTQYF
cdr3_nt: TGCGCCAGCAGCCCGGGACTACTCCTCGCAGATACGCAGTATTTT

clone_size: -
j_call: TRBJ1-1
v_call: TRBV7-2
d_call: TRBD1
cdr3_aa: CASSLALAGTANTEAFF
cdr3_nt: TGTGCCAGCAGCTTAGCGCTTGCCGGGACAGCGAACACTGAAGCTTTCTTT

clone_size: -
j_call: TRBJ2-2
v_call: TRBV7-9
d_call: TRBD1
cdr3_aa: CASSHRGGTGELFF
cdr3_nt: TGTGCCAGCAGCCACAGGGGTGGCACCGGGGAGCTGTTTTTT

clone_size: -
j_call: TRBJ1-1
v_call: TRBV10-2
d_call: -
cdr3_aa: CASSELRTANTEAFF
cdr3_nt: TGCGCCAGCAGTGAATTGAGGACAGCGAACACTGAAGCTTTCTTT

clone_size: few
j_call: TRBJ2-2
v_call: TRBV27
d_call: -
cdr3_aa: CASSYLATGELFF
cdr3_nt: TGTGCCAGCAGTTACCTAGCCACCGGGGAGCTGTTTTTT

clone_size: once
j_call: TRBJ2-1
v_call: TRBV7-8
d_call: -
cdr3_aa: CASSFTPGRGAYNEQFF
cdr3_nt: TGTGCCAGCAGCTTTACCCCTGGCAGGGGGGCCTACAATGAGCAGTTCTTC

clone_size: -
j_call: TRBJ2-6
v_call: TRBV2
d_call: -
cdr3_aa: CASSERGLGYSGANVLTF
cdr3_nt: TGTGCCAGCAGTGAAAGAGGGTTAGGGTACTCTGGGGCCAACGTCCTGACTTTC

clone_size: -
j_call: TRBJ1-1
v_call: TRBV28
d_call: -
cdr3_aa: CASSFGGSMNTEAFF
cdr3_nt: TGTGCCAGCAGTTTCGGGGGGAGCATGAACACTGAAGCTTTCTTT

clone_size: -
j_call: TRBJ1-4
v_call: TRBV2
d_call: -
cdr3_aa: CASSEASGNEKLFF
cdr3_nt: TGTGCCAGCAGTGAAGCGTCAGGGAATGAAAAACTGTTTTTT

clone_size: -
j_call: TRBJ2-7
v_call: TRBV18
d_call: -
cdr3_aa: CASSPSTVYEQYF
cdr3_nt: TGTGCCAGCTCACCATCGACAGTTTACGAGCAGTACTTC

clone_size: -
j_call: TRBJ1-5
v_call: TRBV12-2
d_call: -
cdr3_aa: CASRRPTGFDQPQHF
cdr3_nt: TGTGCAAGTCGCCGCCCGACAGGGTTTGATCAGCCCCAGCATTTT

clone_size: once
j_call: TRBJ2-1
v_call: TRBV12-3/TRBV12-4
d_call: TRBD2
cdr3_aa: CASRTGTSGRFF
cdr3_nt: TGTGCCAGCAGAACCGGGACTAGCGGGAGATTCTTC

clone_size: -
j_call: TRBJ1-5
v_call: TRBV19
d_call: -
cdr3_aa: CASSIDFGGNQPQHF
cdr3_nt: TGTGCCAGTAGTATAGATTTCGGGGGGAATCAGCCCCAGCATTTT

clone_size: -
j_call: TRBJ2-2
v_call: TRBV11-2
d_call: -
cdr3_aa: CASRIQGSGELFF
cdr3_nt: TGTGCCAGCAGGATACAGGGATCCGGGGAGCTGTTTTTT

clone_size: -
j_call: TRBJ1-5
v_call: TRBV15
d_call: -
cdr3_aa: CATSRGTDNQPQHF
cdr3_nt: TGTGCCACCAGCAGAGGCACAGACAATCAGCCCCAGCATTTT

clone_size: -
j_call: TRBJ2-3
v_call: TRBV3-1/TRBV3-2
d_call: TRBD2
cdr3_aa: CASSSPRLADLTQYF
cdr3_nt: TGTGCCAGCAGCTCCCCTCGACTAGCGGACCTCACGCAGTATTTT